This TCR beta chain was documented in a study of cytomegalovirus exposure and HLA in healthy donors. The primer mix had 60 Vbeta and 13 Jbeta primers. Sequencing used immunoSEQ multiplex PCR; TCRdb keeps in-frame clones, though not all of them. The table includes around 97,000 clones, roughly 10% detected once. CDR1 and CDR2 (germline): MGHRA, YSYEKL. With 4 bases clipped from V and 1 base from J, the junction kept 8 bases outside the gene matches. The CDR3 covers 17 residues. General study results and limits: Reportedly, cytomegalovirus status was diagnosed with high sensitivity and specificity.

As to this clone: What it binds is unknown. The identical CDR3 is also encoded by other nucleotide sequences in the sample.

The J gene is TRBJ2-3, the V gene TRBV4-1, with TRBD1 matching 10 bases. Sequenced material: PBMCs. This receptor was identified in a middle-aged man in good health and CMV-seropositive. For the CDR3, the DNA is TGCGCCAGCAGCCTCCGGACAGGGGGTGGGGGCACAGATACGCAGTATTTT. Amino acids: CASSLRTGGGGTDTQYF.